This T cell receptor beta chain was identified during a study of T-cell memory formation after mild COVID-19 (dated by TCRdb to 2020 to 2023). Broadly, across the study: TCR sequence clusters from the two donors were found to be largely donor specific. In a couple of donors, T-cell clones that expanded and contracted after mild COVID-19 were followed by sequencing TCRalpha and TCRbeta repertoires longitudinally. Two young, previously healthy adult volunteers, one female and one male, were included in the cohort.

Inclusive of the bounding cysteine and phenylalanine, the CDR3 is 13 residues long. Only the CDR3 part of the read is kept: 39 bases, read in frame from the first base. V and J lose 5 bases and 4 bases, and a span of 11 bases separates them. The germline V gene sets CDR1 to SGHTA and CDR2 to FQGNSA. PBMCs were isolated by Ficoll-Paque density gradient centrifugation. Results and caveats for the whole study, not just this receptor: Contracting CD4+ clones were found mainly in CM and EM memory subsets, while CD8+ clones were enriched in EMRA. Balanced CD4/CD8 phenotypes were observed for clones contracting from day 15 to 85, whereas a bias towards CD4+ was observed for a second wave of clones expanding from day 15 to 37. The detection of some responding clones in pre-infection memory suggests that pre-existing cross-reactive memory T cells joined the SARS-CoV-2 response. Only a couple of mild cases were covered by the study, and larger cohorts that include severe cases with pre-infection samples were considered necessary. SARS-CoV-2 specificity was not confirmed for the second-wave clones peaking on day 37.

There are a few counts of this clonotype. The antigen it recognizes is unknown. Base qualities are not at hand, and no much larger clone is one base apart. Sequencer: Illumina NovaSeq 6000. TCRalpha and TCRbeta cDNA libraries were built by 5'RACE with constant-segment primers, adding sample barcodes and unique molecular identifiers. Trizol reagent was used to extract RNA from every sample. Library amplification was performed in two PCR steps, and a second sample barcode and Illumina TruSeq adapters were introduced in the second step. Sequencing of libraries was performed on an Illumina NovaSeq with 2 x 150 bp paired-end reads. Per the original workflow: The reads were demultiplexed and collapsed into UMI-guided consensus sequences using migec v1.2.7. Using mixcr v2.1.11, UMI consensuses were aligned to TRA and TRB V and J templates and then assembled into clonotypes. Clonotypes were classified as expanded or contracted when called significant by both edgeR and NoisET, with noise models trained on biological replicates. For edgeR calls, a false discovery rate-adjusted p below 0.01 and a log2 fold-change threshold of 1 were applied. As an exploratory analysis of dynamics, max-normalized trajectories of the 1000 most abundant clonotypes were examined by PCA with hierarchical clustering. The CD4 or CD8 phenotype of responding clones was assigned using the separately sequenced CD4+ and CD8+ repertoires. TCRdb cleaned the public reads at Q25 with fastp, built clones with MiXCR and kept in-frame beta chains. Records with the same CDR3 protein are collapsed into one entry carrying the most frequent genes and DNA. None of the V and J calls come from the authors' own analysis; TCRdb made them. This sample comprises over 350,000 distinct CDR3 sequences, less than 25% of them detected only once. 8.8% of the sample is held by the ten biggest clonotypes.

The chain links TRBV7-2 with TRBJ1-2; no D gene can be assigned with confidence. The source of this sequence is an adult woman who had mild COVID-19 (a few samples of this study predate the infection). The sample titles of this study are shuffled in the database, so cell type and time point are left out; the donor was told from shared clones. Sequencing used PBMCs or a T cell subset sorted from them (not recorded which). This receptor carries the CDR3 CASSPQAGYGYTF. The sequenced DNA: TGTGCCAGCAGCCCCCAAGCAGGCTATGGCTACACCTTC.